One sample yielded the 32 T cell receptor beta chains listed below, sequenced in a study of T cell repertoires in cytomegalovirus infection. MiXCR was run by TCRdb on the reads, yielding one entry per CDR3 protein. The table lists more than 85,000 distinct CDR3 sequences, approximately 15% of them singletons. The sequenced sample consisted of PBMCs. These receptors originate from a human donor in good health (CMV status not recorded). Some clones in this sample may be carry-over from other donors' samples.

Ten or more counts support this clonotype. J is TRBJ1-1 and V is TRBV11-2; weak D call: TRBD1 (5 bases). The V and J ends lost 7 bases and 0 bases respectively, with 12 bases between them. The germline V gene has CDR1 SGHAT and CDR2 FQNNGV. The CDR3 is made up of 14 amino acids. CDR3 nucleotides: TGTGCCAGCACTAGGGGCGGATTGAACACTGAAGCTTTCTTT. Residues: CASTRGGLNTEAFF. The full variable domain, its missing parts supplied by reference TRBV11-2 and TRBJ1-1, is EAGVAQSPRYKIIEKRQSVAFWCNPISGHATLYWYQQILGQGPKLLIQFQNNGVVDDSQLPKDRFSAERLKGVDSTLKIQPAKLEDSAVYLCASTRGGLNTEAFFGQGTRLTVV.

Only a few counts were recorded for this clonotype. The CDR3 reads CASSSSRQGGYEQYF. As DNA, the CDR3 is TGTGCCAGCAGTTCGTCTCGACAGGGGGGTTACGAGCAGTACTTC. This chain connects TRBV12-3 or TRBV12-4 to TRBJ2-7; 9 bases are shared with TRBD1. The CDR3 length is 15 residues. J gave up 4 bases and V 4 bases, and 8 bases lay outside the gene matches.

In this sample, this clonotype turned up many times. The chain joins TRBV7-8 to TRBJ1-1; TRBD1 matches 8 bases. CDR3 length equals 14 residues. CDR1 is SGHVS, CDR2 FQNEAQ, per germline. V dropped 2 bases and J dropped 9; count of bases not matched to a gene: 8. The CDR3 bases are TGTGCCAGCAGCTTACCTCAGTACAGGGGGAAAGCTTTCTTT. The encoded protein is CASSLPQYRGKAFF. Based on the CDR3 plus reference TRBV7-8 and TRBJ1-1, the full variable domain is GAGVSQSPRYKVAKRGQDVALRCDPISGHVSLFWYQQALGQGPEFLTYFQNEAQLDKSGLPSDRFFAERPEGSVSTLKIQRTQQEDSAVYLCASSLPQYRGKAFFGQGTRLTVV.

This chain uses TRBV4-3 with TRBJ2-1, with 9 bases aligning to TRBD2. The V gene end was trimmed by 1 base and the J gene end by 3 bases; junction bases not matched to a gene: 1. This CDR3 spans 15 amino acids. Germline CDR1 and CDR2: LGHNA and YSLEER. The DNA of the CDR3 is TGCGCCAGCAGCCAAGGACTAGCGGACTACAATGAGCAGTTCTTC. It specifies CASSQGLADYNEQFF.

The J gene is TRBJ1-1, the V gene TRBV6-2 or TRBV6-3, with a possible D match to TRBD1 (5 bases). Trimming cost V 2 bases and J 5 bases, with 12 bases left between them. The CDR3 runs to 14 residues. Germline V gene sequence: CDR1 MNHEY, CDR2 SVGEGT. The CDR3 sequence: CASSYRPEGTEAFF. The CDR3 DNA reads as TGTGCCAGCAGTTACAGGCCGGAGGGGACTGAAGCTTTCTTT.

This clonotype came up a few times. V and J are TRBV19 and TRBJ2-3; D is ambiguous. From germline, CDR1 is LNHDA and CDR2 SQIVND (reference sequence). V was shortened by 7 bases and J by 0 bases, with 17 bases between the two germline ends. The CDR3 runs 16 residues. In nucleotides, the CDR3 is TGTGCCAGTACCTCCCAGCTAGGCTCTAGCACAGATACGCAGTATTTT. The encoded protein is CASTSQLGSSTDTQYF.

The chain has TRBV20-1 and TRBJ1-1, with 7 nucleotides matching TRBD1. Trimming cost V 6 bases and J 6 bases; bases outside gene matches: 7. The CDR3 length is 12 residues. CDR1 and CDR2 from the germline V gene are DFQATT and SNEGSKA (reference sequence). In nucleotides, the CDR3 is TGCAGTGCCATACAGGGGACGGCTGAAGCTTTCTTT. Encoded protein: CSAIQGTAEAFF.

The chain has TRBV15 and TRBJ1-2; D is undetermined. Looked up from germline, CDR1 is LNHNV and CDR2 is YYDKDF (reference sequence). Trimming stripped 0 bases from V and 1 base from J, with 9 bases between. The length of the CDR3 is 15 residues. The CDR3 DNA reads TGTGCCACCAGCAGAGATGGCAGAGATAACTATGGCTACACCTTC. This sequence encodes CATSRDGRDNYGYTF.

This clonotype was seen many times. The V gene is TRBV7-2, the J gene TRBJ2-1; TRBD1 matches 7 bases. Trimming at V came to 3 bases and at J to 9 bases, leaving 14 bases not matched to a gene. This CDR3 has 16 residues. Looked up from germline, CDR1 is SGHTA and CDR2 is FQGNSA. The CDR3 loop reads CASSFDPGTGAIEQFF. CDR3 nucleotides: TGTGCCAGCAGCTTTGATCCGGGAACAGGGGCCATTGAGCAGTTCTTC.

The chain joins TRBV2 to TRBJ1-1, with 7 bases that match TRBD1. CDR1 SNHLY and CDR2 FYNNEI come from the germline V gene. The V segment lost 4 bases and the J segment 5 bases; nucleotides outside the gene matches: 7. This CDR3 comprises 14 residues. CDR3 nucleotide sequence: TGTGCCAGCAGTGTTGAGGGGGCGGCAACTGAAGCTTTCTTT. As protein: CASSVEGAATEAFF.

This clonotype showed up many times. The chain joins TRBV6-1 to TRBJ2-2; 8 bases match TRBD1. The V segment lost 6 bases and the J segment 1 base; nucleotides outside the gene matches: 4. This CDR3 has 15 residues. Germline V gene lookup returns CDR1 MNHNS and CDR2 SASEGT. The CDR3 loop is CASREGTGNTGELFF. The CDR3 region has the DNA TGTGCCAGCAGGGAGGGGACAGGGAACACCGGGGAGCTGTTTTTT.

This clonotype has more than one count but fewer than ten. The chain joins TRBV20-1 to TRBJ1-4; possibly TRBD1 for D (5 bases). This CDR3 region has 17 residues. Trimming pared 1 base from V and 2 bases from J, leaving 17 bases between. The germline CDR1 and CDR2 sequences are DFQATT and SNEGSKA (reference sequence). The CDR3 DNA reads TGCAGTGCTAGAGTGGTTGCTGGGACGGACACTAATGAAAAACTGTTTTTT. Translation gives CSARVVAGTDTNEKLFF.

This clonotype was recorded many times. This chain joins TRBV12-3 or TRBV12-4 and TRBJ1-6; maybe TRBD1 (6 bases). The CDR3 spans 14 residues. With 4 bases removed from V and 6 bases from J, the gap between germline ends came to 10 bases. CDR3 loop: CASSSWGANSPLHF. CDR3 bases: TGTGCCAGCAGTTCCTGGGGGGCTAATTCACCCCTCCACTTT.

About this clonotype: Its ends do not fully match the called genes, so a read error is possible. The chain links TRBV7-2 to TRBJ1-1; no clear D. The CDR3 runs 15 residues. Germline V gene data show CDR1 as SGHTA and CDR2 as FQGNSA. The CDR3 protein is CTNSLDGEFYTEAFF. Here the CDR3 DNA reads TGTACCAACAGCTTAGACGGGGAATTCTACACTGAAGCTTTCTTT.

This clonotype was found a few times. The chain carries TRBV5-4 and TRBJ2-3; D remains unclear. The ends were cut back, 4 bases at V and 3 bases at J, with 9 bases in the middle. Germline assignment: CDR1 SGHNT and CDR2 YYREEE (reference sequence). CDR3 size: 13 residues. As DNA, the CDR3 is TGTGCCAGCAGCACCCTTAGAACAGATACGCAGTATTTT. Encoded protein: CASSTLRTDTQYF.

This clonotype was detected ten times or more. The CDR3 DNA sequence: TGTGCCAGCACCGAAGTCTGGACAGATTATAGCAATCAGCCCCAGCATTTT. It codes for CASTEVWTDYSNQPQHF. J is TRBJ1-5 and V is TRBV6-1; D is possibly TRBD1 (6 bases). CDR3 size: 17 residues. Germline V gene data show CDR1 as MNHNS and CDR2 as SASEGT. V was shortened by 7 bases and J by 0 bases, with 19 bases between the two germline ends.

This clonotype was seen more than once but under ten times. The V gene is TRBV28, the J gene TRBJ2-3, with TRBD2 identical over 7 bases. The CDR3 runs to 18 residues. With V trimmed by 6 bases and J by 0 bases, 15 bases remained unmatched. Looked up from germline, CDR1 is MDHEN and CDR2 is SYDVKM. The CDR3 here is CASSFLQTLSGSTDTQYF. The CDR3 DNA reads TGTGCCAGCAGCTTCCTGCAGACCCTTAGCGGGAGCACAGATACGCAGTATTTT.

This clonotype was counted ten times or more. This chain connects TRBV7-9 to TRBJ2-5, with D possibly TRBD1 on 6 matching bases. V lost 5 bases to trimming and J lost 4 bases, with 14 bases between them. The germline V gene has CDR1 SEHNR and CDR2 FQNEAQ (reference sequence). The CDR3 is made up of 14 amino acids. The CDR3 nucleotides are TGTGCCAGCAGCGAACAGGGTTTTGGAGAGACCCAGTACTTC. Translating it yields CASSEQGFGETQYF.

This clonotype was seen a handful of times. The chain carries TRBV12-5 and TRBJ1-1; D gene uncertain. Germline V gene sequence: CDR1 LGHNT, CDR2 FRNRAP. The CDR3 consists of 13 residues. Trimming pared 1 base from V and 8 bases from J, leaving 11 bases between. The CDR3 loop is CASGLGPGQEAFF. In DNA form, the CDR3 reads TGTGCTAGTGGTTTGGGCCCGGGCCAAGAAGCTTTCTTT. Looking up the rest from reference TRBV12-5 and TRBJ1-1 gives the full variable domain: DARVTQTPRHKVTEMGQEVTMRCQPILGHNTVFWYRQTMMQGLELLAYFRNRAPLDDSGMPKDRFSAEMPDATLATLKIQPSEPRDSAVYFCASGLGPGQEAFFGQGTRLTVV.

As to this clonotype: This may come from a read error, since a much larger clone is one base off. The J gene is TRBJ1-2, the V gene TRBV7-3; weak D call: TRBD1 (6 bases). Trimming took off 6 bases at V and 4 bases at J, with 9 bases between the two ends. The CDR3 totals 12 residues. The germline V gene has CDR1 SGHTA and CDR2 FQGTGA. CDR3 amino acids: CASRRDIYGYTF. The CDR3 DNA follows: TGTGCCAGCAGAAGGGACATCTATGGCTACACCTTC.

This clonotype has a handful of counts. V usage is TRBV7-2 and J usage is TRBJ1-2; TRBD1 agrees at 7 bases. CDR1 SGHTA and CDR2 FQGNSA come from the germline V gene. The J segment lost 3 bases and the V segment lost 5 bases, leaving 6 bases of the junction unmatched. The CDR3 extends over 14 amino acids. CDR3 sequence reads: CASSTRGGDYGYTF. In DNA, the CDR3 is TGTGCCAGCAGCACCAGGGGGGGGGACTATGGCTACACCTTC.

This chain uses TRBV7-4 with TRBJ2-5; the D gene is possibly TRBD1 (6 bases). CDR1 and CDR2 (germline): SGHVT, SQSDAQ. V was shortened by 3 bases and J by 2 bases, with 16 bases between the two germline ends. The CDR3 runs 16 residues. The CDR3 region has the DNA TGTGCCAGCAGCTTCACAGGACAGAGGCAACAAGAGACCCAGTACTTC. It specifies CASSFTGQRQQETQYF.

This clonotype was picked up one time. The chain combines TRBV6-2 or TRBV6-3 with TRBJ1-1; TRBD1 is a possible D gene (5 bases). The V end was cut by 6 bases, the J end by 6 bases, with 17 bases between. CDR1 MNHEY and CDR2 SVGEGT come from the germline V gene. The CDR3 spans 14 residues. DNA of the CDR3: TGTGCCAGCAGGGGAGTGGGGGGAACATCTGAAGCTTTCTTT. The encoded protein is CASRGVGGTSEAFF.

This clonotype was recorded a few times. The chain has TRBV19 and TRBJ2-1; 8 bases agree with TRBD1. Germline V gene data show CDR1 as LNHDA and CDR2 as SQIVND (reference sequence). The CDR3 length is 15 residues. The junction had 8 bases not matched to a gene; V was cut back by 7 bases and J by 3 bases. CDR3 in amino acids: CASMKDRELYNEQFF. The CDR3 DNA reads TGTGCCAGTATGAAGGACAGGGAGCTCTACAATGAGCAGTTCTTC.

Written as DNA, the CDR3 is TGCGCCAGCAGCTTAAGAGACAGGCTCAAAGAGACCCAGTACTTC. It yields the protein CASSLRDRLKETQYF. The chain is built from TRBV5-1 and TRBJ2-5; the D gene is possibly TRBD1 (6 bases). V was trimmed by 2 bases and J by 3 bases, leaving 14 bases between them. The CDR3 is 15 residues long. The germline V gene encodes CDR1 SGHRS and CDR2 YFSETQ. The variable domain in full, completed from reference TRBV5-1 and TRBJ2-5, reads KAGVTQTPRYLIKTRGQQVTLSCSPISGHRSVSWYQQTPGQGLQFLFEYFSETQRNKGNFPGRFSGRQFSNSRSEMNVSTLELGDSALYLCASSLRDRLKETQYFGPGTRLLVL.

This clonotype has only a few counts. This chain links TRBV29-1 with TRBJ2-7, with TRBD1 matching over 9 bases. This CDR3 is 13 amino acids long. Germline V CDR1 and CDR2: SQVTM, ANQGSEA. V lost 4 bases, J lost 5 bases, and 6 bases stayed unmatched. CDR3 coding DNA: TGCAGCGTTGCCCGGGACAGGGAAGACGAGCAGTACTTC. Protein sequence: CSVARDREDEQYF.

This clonotype has more than one count but fewer than ten. The chain employs TRBV11-2 and TRBJ2-7, with D perhaps matching TRBD2 (7 bases). Germline V lookup: CDR1 SGHAT, CDR2 FQNNGV. V shed 6 bases and J shed 0 bases, with 18 bases lying between them. This CDR3 is built from 16 residues. The CDR3 region has the DNA TGTGCCAGCAGTTTTACAGGGAGGGCCGGCTCCTACGAGCAGTACTTC. Translation gives CASSFTGRAGSYEQYF.

Concerning this clonotype: Its ends do not fully match the called genes, so a read error is possible. The chain couples TRBV7-3 to TRBJ1-1; possibly TRBD1 for D (6 bases). The CDR3 is 13 residues long. Per the germline V gene, CDR1 is SGHTA and CDR2 is FQGTGA. CDR3 sequence: CASSAQGSTEAFF. In DNA form, the CDR3 reads TGTGCAAGCAGCGCGCAGGGGTCGACTGAAGCTTTTTTT.

V gene TRBV5-6 combines with J gene TRBJ1-2; possibly TRBD1 for D (6 bases). This CDR3 region has 16 residues. The ends were cut back, 3 bases at V and 3 bases at J, with 18 bases in the middle. Per germline, CDR1 SGHDT and CDR2 YYEEEE. CDR3 DNA: TGTGCCAGCAGCTCCTACAGGGACTCGACTTACTATGGCTACACCTTC. Translating it yields CASSSYRDSTYYGYTF.

The V gene is TRBV20-1, the J gene TRBJ2-5; 12 positions match TRBD2. V lost 0 bases, J lost 4 bases, and 6 bases stayed unmatched. Per germline, CDR1 DFQATT and CDR2 SNEGSKA (reference sequence). The CDR3 extends over 16 amino acids. CDR3 bases: TGCAGTGCTAGAGAACTAGCGGGGGGCGCCATAGAGACCCAGTACTTC. Its protein is CSARELAGGAIETQYF.

The rearrangement joins TRBV10-3 to TRBJ2-3, with 8 nucleotides matching TRBD2. V dropped 10 bases and J dropped 8; count of bases not matched to a gene: 14. Looked up from germline, CDR1 is ENHRY and CDR2 is SYGVKD. This CDR3 spans 14 amino acids. The CDR3 spells CATLNSSGWGTQYF. CDR3 DNA sequence: TGTGCCACCCTTAACTCTAGCGGGTGGGGTACGCAGTATTTT.

This rearrangement joins TRBV29-1 to TRBJ1-4; 10 nucleotides agree with TRBD1. With 7 bases clipped from V and 7 bases from J, the junction kept 9 bases outside the gene matches. Germline lookup yields CDR1 SQVTM and CDR2 ANQGSEA. The CDR3 contains 14 residues. CDR3 loop: CSARDRGRGEKLFF. CDR3 sequence (DNA): TGCAGCGCCCGGGACAGGGGTCGGGGTGAAAAACTGTTTTTT.